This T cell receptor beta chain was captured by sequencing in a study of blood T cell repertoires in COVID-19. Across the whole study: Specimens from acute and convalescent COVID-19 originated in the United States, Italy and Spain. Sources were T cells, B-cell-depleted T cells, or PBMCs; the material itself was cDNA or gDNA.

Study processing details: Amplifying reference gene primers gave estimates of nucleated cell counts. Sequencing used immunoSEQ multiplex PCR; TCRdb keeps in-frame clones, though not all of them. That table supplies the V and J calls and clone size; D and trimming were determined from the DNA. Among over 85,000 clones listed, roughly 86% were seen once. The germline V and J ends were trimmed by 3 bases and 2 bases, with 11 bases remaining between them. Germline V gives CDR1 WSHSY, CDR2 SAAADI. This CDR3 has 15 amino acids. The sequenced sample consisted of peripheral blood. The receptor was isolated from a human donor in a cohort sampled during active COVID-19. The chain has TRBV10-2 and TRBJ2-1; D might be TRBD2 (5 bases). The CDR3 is CASSEPGIAYNEQFF. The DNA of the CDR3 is TGCGCCAGCAGTGAACCCGGGATCGCCTACAATGAGCAGTTCTTC.